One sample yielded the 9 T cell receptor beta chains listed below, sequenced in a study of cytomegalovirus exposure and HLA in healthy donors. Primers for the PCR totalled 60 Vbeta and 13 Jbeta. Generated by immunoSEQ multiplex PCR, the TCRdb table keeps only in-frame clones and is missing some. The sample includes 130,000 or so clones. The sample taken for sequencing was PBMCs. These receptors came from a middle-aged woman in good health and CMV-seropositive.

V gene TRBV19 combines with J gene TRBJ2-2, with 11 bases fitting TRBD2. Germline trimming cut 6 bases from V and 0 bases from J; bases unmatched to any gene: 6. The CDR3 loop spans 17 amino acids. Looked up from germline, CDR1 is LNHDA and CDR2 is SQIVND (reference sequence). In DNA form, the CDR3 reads TGTGCCAGTAGGAAGACTAGCGGGACTGCGAACACCGGGGAGCTGTTTTTT. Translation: CASRKTSGTANTGELFF.

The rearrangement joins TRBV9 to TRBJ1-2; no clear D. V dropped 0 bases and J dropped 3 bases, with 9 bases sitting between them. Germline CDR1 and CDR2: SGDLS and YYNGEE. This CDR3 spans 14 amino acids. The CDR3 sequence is CASSVGQSHYGYTF. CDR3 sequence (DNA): TGTGCCAGCAGCGTAGGGCAGTCCCACTATGGCTACACCTTC.

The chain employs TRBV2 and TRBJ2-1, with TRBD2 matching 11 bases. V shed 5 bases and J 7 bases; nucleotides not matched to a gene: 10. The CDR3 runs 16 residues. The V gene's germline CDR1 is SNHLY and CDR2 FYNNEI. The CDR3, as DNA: TGTGCCAGCAGTTCCATGACTAGCGGGGCGAAGAATGAGCAGTTCTTC. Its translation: CASSSMTSGAKNEQFF.

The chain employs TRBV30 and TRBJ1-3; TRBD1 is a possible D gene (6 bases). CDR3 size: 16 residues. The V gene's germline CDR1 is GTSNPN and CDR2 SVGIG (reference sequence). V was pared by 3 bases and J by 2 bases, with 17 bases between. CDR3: CAWSLGGVGAGNTIYF. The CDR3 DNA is TGTGCCTGGAGCCTAGGGGGTGTTGGCGCTGGAAACACCATATATTTT.

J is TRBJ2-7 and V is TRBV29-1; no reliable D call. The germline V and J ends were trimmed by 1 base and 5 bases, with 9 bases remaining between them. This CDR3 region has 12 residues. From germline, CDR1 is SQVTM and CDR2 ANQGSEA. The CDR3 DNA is TGCAGCGTTGAAGTTCAGGCTGACGAGCAGTACTTC. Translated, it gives CSVEVQADEQYF.

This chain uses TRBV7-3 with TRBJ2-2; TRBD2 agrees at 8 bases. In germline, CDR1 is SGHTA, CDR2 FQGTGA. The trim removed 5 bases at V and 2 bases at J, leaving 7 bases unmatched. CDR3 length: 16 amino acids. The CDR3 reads CASSPREGLNTGELFF. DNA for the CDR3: TGTGCCAGCAGCCCCCGGGAGGGGCTAAACACCGGGGAGCTGTTTTTT.

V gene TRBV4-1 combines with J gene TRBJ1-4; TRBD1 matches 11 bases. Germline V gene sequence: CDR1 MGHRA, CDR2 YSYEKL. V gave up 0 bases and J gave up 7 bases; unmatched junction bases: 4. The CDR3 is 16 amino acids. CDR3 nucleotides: TGCGCCAGCAGCCAAGACGCGGGACAGGGGGTTGAAAAACTGTTTTTT. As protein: CASSQDAGQGVEKLFF.

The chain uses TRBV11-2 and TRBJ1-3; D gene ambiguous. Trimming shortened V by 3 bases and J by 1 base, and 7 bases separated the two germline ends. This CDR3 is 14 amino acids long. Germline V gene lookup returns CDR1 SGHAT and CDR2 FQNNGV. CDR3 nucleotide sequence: TGTGCCAGCAGCTTTCTACGGTCTGGAAACACCATATATTTT. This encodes CASSFLRSGNTIYF.

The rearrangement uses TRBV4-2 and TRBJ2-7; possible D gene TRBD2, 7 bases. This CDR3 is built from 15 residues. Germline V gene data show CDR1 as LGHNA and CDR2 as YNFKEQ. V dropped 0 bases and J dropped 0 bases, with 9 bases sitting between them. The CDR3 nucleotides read TGTGCCAGCAGCCAAGATCGGGGGGCCTCCTACGAGCAGTACTTC. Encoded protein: CASSQDRGASYEQYF.